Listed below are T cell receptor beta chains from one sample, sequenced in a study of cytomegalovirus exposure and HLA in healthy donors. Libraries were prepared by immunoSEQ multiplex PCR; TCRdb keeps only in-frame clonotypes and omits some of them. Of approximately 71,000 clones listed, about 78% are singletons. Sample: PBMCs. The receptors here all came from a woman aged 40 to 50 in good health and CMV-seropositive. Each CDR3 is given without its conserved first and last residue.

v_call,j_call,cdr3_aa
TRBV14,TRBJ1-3,ASSQAVGNTIY
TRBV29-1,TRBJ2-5,SAKTGTGQETQY
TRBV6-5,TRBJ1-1,ASSSVRAFRTEAF
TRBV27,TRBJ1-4,ASSPTGSDEKLF
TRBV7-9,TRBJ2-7,ASSLNQGPYEQY
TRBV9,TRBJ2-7,ASSVGPGQGDEQY
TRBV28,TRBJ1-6,ASIQDSLNSPLH
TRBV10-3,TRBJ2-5,AIRPGQGLETQY
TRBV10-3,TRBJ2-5,AISEPGDQETQY
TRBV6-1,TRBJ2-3,ASSILAGAGDTQY
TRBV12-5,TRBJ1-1,ASGLGHDRGTEAF
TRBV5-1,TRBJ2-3,ASSLAAATSTDTQY
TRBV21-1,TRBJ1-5,ASSKVTGERWPQH
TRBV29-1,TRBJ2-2,SVRDSANTGELF
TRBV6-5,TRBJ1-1,ASRNQGAPATEAF
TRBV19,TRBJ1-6,ASSIGQPNSPLH
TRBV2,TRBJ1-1,ATSGGWDTEAF
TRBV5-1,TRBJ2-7,ASSFRTGETEQY
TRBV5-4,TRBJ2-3,ASSLRGVTSGGGTQY
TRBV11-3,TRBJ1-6,ASSLQGSPLH
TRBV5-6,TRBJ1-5,ASSFNDRGYNQPQH
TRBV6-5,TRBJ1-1,ASSYYGQGMNTEAF